This T cell receptor (beta chain) emerged from a study of T cells in Graves' hyperthyroidism and ophthalmopathy. CDR1 is MNHNS, CDR2 SASEGT, per germline. The CDR3 is 13 amino acids. The ends were cut back, 8 bases at V and 0 bases at J, with 11 bases in the middle. Amplification of TCR beta CDR3 regions used RNA as the template. TCR CDR3 regions were first amplified by RT-PCR with HTBI primers. A single record per CDR3 protein comes from TCRdb applying MiXCR to the multiplex PCR reads. The sample lists approximately 410,000 distinct CDR3 sequences, roughly 14% occurring once. Study-wide findings and caveats: Classification by a 13 V-J model distinguished ophthalmopathy from stable hyperthyroidism.

This clonotype has at least ten counts. Its antigen remains unidentified. The study left out patients who had uncontrolled infection, other autoimmune disease, pregnancy or lactation. The TCR comes from a man between 18 and 35 years old with Graves' ophthalmopathy. Sequencing was carried out using blood. The chain carries TRBV6-1 and TRBJ2-7, with D possibly TRBD2 on 6 matching bases. Here the CDR3 DNA reads TGTGCCAGCGGGGGACTGTACTCCTACGAGCAGTACTTC. This gives the protein CASGGLYSYEQYF.